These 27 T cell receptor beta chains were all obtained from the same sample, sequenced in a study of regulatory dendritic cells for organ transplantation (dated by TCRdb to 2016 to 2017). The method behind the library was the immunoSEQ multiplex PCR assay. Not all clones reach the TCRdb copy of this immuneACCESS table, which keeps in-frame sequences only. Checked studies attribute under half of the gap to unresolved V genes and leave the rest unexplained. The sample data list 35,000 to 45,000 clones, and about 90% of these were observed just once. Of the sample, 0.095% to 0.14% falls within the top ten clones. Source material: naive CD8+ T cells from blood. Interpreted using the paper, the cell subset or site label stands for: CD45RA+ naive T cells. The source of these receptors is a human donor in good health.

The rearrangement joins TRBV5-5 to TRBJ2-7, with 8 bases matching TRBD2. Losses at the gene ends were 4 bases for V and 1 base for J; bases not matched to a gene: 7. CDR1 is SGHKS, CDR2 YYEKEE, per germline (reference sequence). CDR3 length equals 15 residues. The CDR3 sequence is CASSPRGGQSYEQYF. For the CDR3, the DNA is TGTGCCAGCAGCCCCCGCGGGGGGCAGTCCTACGAGCAGTACTTC.

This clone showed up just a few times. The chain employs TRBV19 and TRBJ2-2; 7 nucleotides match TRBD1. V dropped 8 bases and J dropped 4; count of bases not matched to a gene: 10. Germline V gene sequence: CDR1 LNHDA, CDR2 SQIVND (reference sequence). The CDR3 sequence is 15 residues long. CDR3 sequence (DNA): TGTGCCAGTTTTCCGGGACAGCTTGTCACCGGGGAGCTGTTTTTT. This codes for CASFPGQLVTGELFF.

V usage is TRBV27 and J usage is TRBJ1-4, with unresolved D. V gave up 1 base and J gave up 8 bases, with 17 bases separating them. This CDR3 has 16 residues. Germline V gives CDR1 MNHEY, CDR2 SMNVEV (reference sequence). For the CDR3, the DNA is TGTGCCAGCAGTTTATGGGGAACCCAATCGGCGGAAAAACTGTTTTTT. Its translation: CASSLWGTQSAEKLFF.

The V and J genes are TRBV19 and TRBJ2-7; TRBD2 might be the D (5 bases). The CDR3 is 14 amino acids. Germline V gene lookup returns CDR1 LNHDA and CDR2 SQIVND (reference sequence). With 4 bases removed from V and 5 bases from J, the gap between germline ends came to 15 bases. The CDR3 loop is CASSRWLALNEQYF. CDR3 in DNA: TGTGCCAGTAGTAGGTGGCTAGCTCTCAACGAGCAGTACTTC.

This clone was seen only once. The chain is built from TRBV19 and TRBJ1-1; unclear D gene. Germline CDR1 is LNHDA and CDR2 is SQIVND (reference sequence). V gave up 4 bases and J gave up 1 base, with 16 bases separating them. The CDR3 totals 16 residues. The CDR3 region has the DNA TGTGCCAGTAGTACGGGGAAGTTGGAGCGGAACACTGAAGCTTTCTTT. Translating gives CASSTGKLERNTEAFF.

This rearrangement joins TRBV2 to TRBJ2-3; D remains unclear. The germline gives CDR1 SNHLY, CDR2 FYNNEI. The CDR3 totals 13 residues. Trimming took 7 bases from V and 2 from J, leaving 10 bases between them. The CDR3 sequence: CASKVGITDTQYF. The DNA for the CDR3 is TGTGCCAGCAAGGTGGGCATCACAGATACGCAGTATTTT.

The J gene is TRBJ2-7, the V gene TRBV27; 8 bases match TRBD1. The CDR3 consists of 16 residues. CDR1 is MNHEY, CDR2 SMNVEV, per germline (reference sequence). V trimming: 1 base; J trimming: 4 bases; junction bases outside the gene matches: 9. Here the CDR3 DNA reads TGTGCCAGCAGTTTATTTCCTCAGGGGGCGCAGTACGAGCAGTACTTC. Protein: CASSLFPQGAQYEQYF.

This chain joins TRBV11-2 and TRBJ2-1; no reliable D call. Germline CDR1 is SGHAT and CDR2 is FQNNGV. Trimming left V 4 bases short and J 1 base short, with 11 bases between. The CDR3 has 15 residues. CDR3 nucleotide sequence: TGTGCCAGCAGCTCGCGAGCTACGTCCTACAATGAGCAGTTCTTC. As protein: CASSSRATSYNEQFF. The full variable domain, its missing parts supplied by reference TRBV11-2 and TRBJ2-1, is EAGVAQSPRYKIIEKRQSVAFWCNPISGHATLYWYQQILGQGPKLLIQFQNNGVVDDSQLPKDRFSAERLKGVDSTLKIQPAKLEDSAVYLCASSSRATSYNEQFFGPGTRLTVL.

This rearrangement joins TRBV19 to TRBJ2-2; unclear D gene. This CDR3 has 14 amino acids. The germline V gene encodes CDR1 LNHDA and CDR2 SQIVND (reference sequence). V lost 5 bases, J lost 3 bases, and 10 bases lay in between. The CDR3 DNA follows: TGTGCCAGTAGTCTCGCCGAATACACCGGGGAGCTGTTTTTT. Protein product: CASSLAEYTGELFF. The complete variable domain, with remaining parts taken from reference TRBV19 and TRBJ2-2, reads DGGITQSPKYLFRKEGQNVTLSCEQNLNHDAMYWYRQDPGQGLRLIYYSQIVNDFQKGDIAEGYSVSREKKESFPLTVTSAQKNPTAFYLCASSLAEYTGELFFGEGSRLTVL.

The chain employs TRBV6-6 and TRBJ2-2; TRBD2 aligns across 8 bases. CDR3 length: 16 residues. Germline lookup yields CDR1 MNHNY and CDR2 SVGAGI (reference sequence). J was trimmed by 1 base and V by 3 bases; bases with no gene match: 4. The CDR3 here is CASSYVAGGNTGELFF. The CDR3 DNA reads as TGTGCCAGCAGTTATGTGGCGGGGGGGAACACCGGGGAGCTGTTTTTT.

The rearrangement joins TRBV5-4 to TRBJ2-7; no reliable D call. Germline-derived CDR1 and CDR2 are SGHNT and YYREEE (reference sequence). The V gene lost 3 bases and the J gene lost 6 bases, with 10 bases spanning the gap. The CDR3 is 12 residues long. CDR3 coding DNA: TGTGCCAGCAGCTCGACCCATGGCGAGCAGTACTTC. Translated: CASSSTHGEQYF.

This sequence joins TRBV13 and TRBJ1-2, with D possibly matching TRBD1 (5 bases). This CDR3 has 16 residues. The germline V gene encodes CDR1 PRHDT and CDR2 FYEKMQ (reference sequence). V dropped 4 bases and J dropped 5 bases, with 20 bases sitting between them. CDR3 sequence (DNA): TGTGCCAGCAGCTACACACACAGGTCGCCCCAGTATGGCTACACCTTC. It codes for CASSYTHRSPQYGYTF.

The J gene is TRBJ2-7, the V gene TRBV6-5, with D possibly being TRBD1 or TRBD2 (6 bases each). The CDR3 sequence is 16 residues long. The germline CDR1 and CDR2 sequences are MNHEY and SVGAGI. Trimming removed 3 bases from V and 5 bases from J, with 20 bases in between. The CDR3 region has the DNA TGTGCCAGCAGTTATTCCCCGGGGGCAGCCGGGGACGAGCAGTACTTC. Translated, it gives CASSYSPGAAGDEQYF.

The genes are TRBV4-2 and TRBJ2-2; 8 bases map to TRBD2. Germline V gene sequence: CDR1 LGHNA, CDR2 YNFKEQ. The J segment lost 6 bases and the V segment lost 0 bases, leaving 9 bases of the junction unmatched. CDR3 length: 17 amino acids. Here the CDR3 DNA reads TGTGCCAGCAGCCAAGATGGGTCTAGCGGGCCCCCCGGGGAGCTGTTTTTT. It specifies CASSQDGSSGPPGELFF.

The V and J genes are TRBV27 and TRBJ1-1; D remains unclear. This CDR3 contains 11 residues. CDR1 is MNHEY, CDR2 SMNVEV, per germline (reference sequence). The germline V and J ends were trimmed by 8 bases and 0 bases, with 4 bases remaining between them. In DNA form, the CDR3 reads TGTGCCAGCTGGATGAACACTGAAGCTTTCTTT. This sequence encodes CASWMNTEAFF.

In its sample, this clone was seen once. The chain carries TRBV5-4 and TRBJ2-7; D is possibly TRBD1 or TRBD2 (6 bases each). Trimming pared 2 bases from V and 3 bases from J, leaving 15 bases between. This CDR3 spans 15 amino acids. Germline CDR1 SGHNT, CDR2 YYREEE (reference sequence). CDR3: CASSLERGGGYEQYF. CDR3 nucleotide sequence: TGTGCCAGCAGCTTAGAACGAGGGGGAGGCTACGAGCAGTACTTC.

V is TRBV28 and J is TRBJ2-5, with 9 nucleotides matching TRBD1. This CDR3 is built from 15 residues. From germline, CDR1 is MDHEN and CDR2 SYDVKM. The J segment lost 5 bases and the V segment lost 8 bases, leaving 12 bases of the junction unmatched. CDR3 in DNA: TGTGCCAGCCGCGTGTTGGGGGACAGGGCGGAGACCCAGTACTTC. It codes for CASRVLGDRAETQYF. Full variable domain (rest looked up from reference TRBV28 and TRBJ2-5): DVKVTQSSRYLVKRTGEKVFLECVQDMDHENMFWYRQDPGLGLRLIYFSYDVKMKEKGDIPEGYSVSREKKERFSLILESASTNQTSMYLCASRVLGDRAETQYFGPGTRLLVL.

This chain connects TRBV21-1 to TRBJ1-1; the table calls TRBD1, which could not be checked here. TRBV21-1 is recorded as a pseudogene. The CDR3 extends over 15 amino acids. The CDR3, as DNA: TGTGCCAGCAGCAAAACCTGGGACAGGGGCACTGAAGCTTTCTTT. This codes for CASSKTWDRGTEAFF.

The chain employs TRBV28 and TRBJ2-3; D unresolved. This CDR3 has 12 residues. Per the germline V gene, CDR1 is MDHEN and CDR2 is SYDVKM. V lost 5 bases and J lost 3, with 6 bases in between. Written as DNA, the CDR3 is TGTGCCAGCAGTCAAATTACAGATACGCAGTATTTT. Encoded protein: CASSQITDTQYF.

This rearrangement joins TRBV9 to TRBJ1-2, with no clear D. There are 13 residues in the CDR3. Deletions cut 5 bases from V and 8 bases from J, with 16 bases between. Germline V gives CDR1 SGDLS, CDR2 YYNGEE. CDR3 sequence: CASSAGDWKGYTF. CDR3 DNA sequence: TGTGCCAGCAGTGCGGGAGATTGGAAGGGCTACACCTTC.

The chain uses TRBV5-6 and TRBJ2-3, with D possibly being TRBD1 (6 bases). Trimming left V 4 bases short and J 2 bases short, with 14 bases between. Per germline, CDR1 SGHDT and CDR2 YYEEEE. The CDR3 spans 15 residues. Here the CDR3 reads CASSLVRDNTDTQYF. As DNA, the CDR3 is TGTGCCAGCAGCCTAGTAAGGGACAACACAGATACGCAGTATTTT.

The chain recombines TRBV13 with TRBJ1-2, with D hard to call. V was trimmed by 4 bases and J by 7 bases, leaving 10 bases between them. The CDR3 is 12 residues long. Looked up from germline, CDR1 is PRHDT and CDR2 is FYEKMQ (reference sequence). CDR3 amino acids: CASSSGPAGYTF. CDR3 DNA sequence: TGTGCCAGCAGCTCCGGACCGGCTGGCTACACCTTC.

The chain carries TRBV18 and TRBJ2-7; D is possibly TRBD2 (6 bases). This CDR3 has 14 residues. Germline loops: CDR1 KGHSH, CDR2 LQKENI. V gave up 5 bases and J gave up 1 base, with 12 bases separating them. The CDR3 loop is CASSWAGTSYEQYF. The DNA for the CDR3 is TGTGCCAGCTCATGGGCGGGGACTTCCTACGAGCAGTACTTC.

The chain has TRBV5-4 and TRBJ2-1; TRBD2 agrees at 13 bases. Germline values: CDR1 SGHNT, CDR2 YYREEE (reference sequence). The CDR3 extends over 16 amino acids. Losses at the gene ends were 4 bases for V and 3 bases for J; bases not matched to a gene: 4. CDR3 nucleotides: TGTGCCAGCAGCCCGGGACTAGCGGGGAGCTACAATGAGCAGTTCTTC. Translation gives CASSPGLAGSYNEQFF.

The CDR3 is CAWEGLAGGSSYNEQFF. DNA of the CDR3: TGTGCCTGGGAGGGACTAGCGGGGGGAAGCTCCTACAATGAGCAGTTCTTC. The chain is built from TRBV30 and TRBJ2-1; 15 bases fit TRBD2. Unmatched junction bases numbered 5, after V lost 5 bases and J lost 0 bases. Germline assignment: CDR1 GTSNPN and CDR2 SVGIG (reference sequence). The CDR3 has 17 residues.

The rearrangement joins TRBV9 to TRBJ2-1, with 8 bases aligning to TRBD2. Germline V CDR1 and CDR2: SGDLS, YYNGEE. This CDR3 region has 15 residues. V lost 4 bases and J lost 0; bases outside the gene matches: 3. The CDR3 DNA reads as TGTGCCAGCAGCTTGAGCGGGAGCTCCTACAATGAGCAGTTCTTC. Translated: CASSLSGSSYNEQFF.

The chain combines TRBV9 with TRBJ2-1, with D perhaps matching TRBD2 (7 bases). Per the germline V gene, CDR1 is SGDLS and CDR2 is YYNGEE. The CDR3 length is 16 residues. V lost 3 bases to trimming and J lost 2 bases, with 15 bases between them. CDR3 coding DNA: TGTGCCAGCAGCGGACTAGCTGGGGGCCCCTACAATGAGCAGTTCTTC. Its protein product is CASSGLAGGPYNEQFF.